The 17 T cell receptor beta chains in this list originate from one sample, sequenced in a study of cytomegalovirus exposure and HLA in healthy donors. PCR amplification relied on 60 Vbeta primers (plus 13 Jbeta primers). Repertoires were generated with immunoSEQ multiplex PCR, while TCRdb's copy carries only in-frame clones and drops some. The repertoire holds about 72,000 clones, with 75% to 85% as singletons. The sequencing sample was made of PBMCs. These receptors were obtained from a man aged 35-49 years in good health and CMV-seronegative.

The chain uses TRBV14 and TRBJ2-3; weak D call: TRBD1 (6 bases). The germline gives CDR1 SGHDN, CDR2 FVKESK. Trimming left V 4 bases short and J 0 bases short, with 11 bases between. There are 15 residues in the CDR3. The CDR3 reads CASSPRQESTDTQYF. The CDR3, as DNA: TGTGCCAGCAGCCCCAGACAGGAGAGCACAGATACGCAGTATTTT.

V gene TRBV30 combines with J gene TRBJ1-1; unclear D gene. V dropped 4 bases and J dropped 1 base, with 13 bases sitting between them. This CDR3 is built from 14 residues. Germline V gene data show CDR1 as GTSNPN and CDR2 as SVGIG (reference sequence). CDR3 sequence: CAWKTITGNTEAFF. The CDR3 DNA is TGTGCCTGGAAAACTATAACTGGGAACACTGAAGCTTTCTTT.

This chain joins TRBV19 and TRBJ1-2; no reliable D call. Trimming pared 3 bases from V and 4 bases from J, leaving 15 bases between. Germline V gene lookup returns CDR1 LNHDA and CDR2 SQIVND (reference sequence). The CDR3 is made up of 15 amino acids. CDR3 nucleotides: TGTGCCAGTAGTATCCGACGGATAGACTTCTATGGCTACACCTTC. It specifies CASSIRRIDFYGYTF.

This rearrangement joins TRBV7-2 to TRBJ2-3; TRBD2 matches at 8 bases. V lost 0 bases and J lost 2; bases outside the gene matches: 1. There are 15 residues in the CDR3. The germline V gene encodes CDR1 SGHTA and CDR2 FQGNSA. CDR3 coding DNA: TGTGCCAGCAGCTTAGCCGGGGGGGCCACAGATACGCAGTATTTT. Protein sequence: CASSLAGGATDTQYF.

Of note for this clone: The junction and the germline gene differ at one end; a read error may be behind it. The chain carries TRBV7-7 and TRBJ2-2; D gene ambiguous. The CDR3 is 13 residues long. The V gene's germline CDR1 is SSHAT and CDR2 FNYEAQ (reference sequence). CDR3 in DNA: TGTGCTAGCAGCTTAGGAGAGACCGGGGAGCTGTTTTTT. Translation: CASSLGETGELFF.

This chain connects TRBV9 to TRBJ1-2, with D possibly matching TRBD1 (6 bases). The V gene's germline CDR1 is SGDLS and CDR2 YYNGEE. The germline V and J ends were trimmed by 0 bases and 0 bases, with 12 bases remaining between them. The CDR3 length is 16 residues. The CDR3 region has the DNA TGTGCCAGCAGCGTAGAACAGGGTAAACCTAACTATGGCTACACCTTC. Amino acid sequence: CASSVEQGKPNYGYTF.

V gene TRBV7-9 combines with J gene TRBJ1-3; perhaps TRBD1 as D (6 bases). CDR1 is SEHNR and CDR2 is FQNEAQ in the germline V gene (reference sequence). CDR3 length equals 17 residues. Trimming left V 1 base short and J 1 base short, with 14 bases between. Here the CDR3 reads CASSLDGGARSGNTIYF. The DNA for the CDR3 is TGTGCCAGCAGCTTAGATGGGGGGGCACGTTCTGGAAACACCATATATTTT.

The chain uses TRBV5-4 and TRBJ2-1; 13 nucleotides agree with TRBD2. J lost 11 bases, V lost 2 bases, and 7 bases had no gene match. The CDR3 totals 15 residues. From germline, CDR1 is SGHNT and CDR2 YYREEE (reference sequence). The CDR3 sequence: CASSLSTSGGEKQFF. The CDR3 DNA sequence: TGTGCCAGCAGCTTATCTACTAGCGGGGGGGAAAAGCAGTTCTTC. Full variable domain (missing parts from reference TRBV5-4 and TRBJ2-1): ETGVTQSPTHLIKTRGQQVTLRCSSQSGHNTVSWYQQALGQGPQFIFQYYREEENGRGNFPPRFSGLQFPNYSSELNVNALELDDSALYLCASSLSTSGGEKQFFGPGTRLTVL.

This clone was observed a handful of times. This rearrangement joins TRBV5-1 to TRBJ1-3; D possibly corresponds to TRBD1 (5 bases). V was pared by 0 bases and J by 3 bases, with 7 bases between. CDR1 is SGHRS, CDR2 YFSETQ, per germline. The CDR3 length is 14 residues. CDR3 DNA: TGCGCCAGCAGCTTGGGACAGAGTGGAAACACCATATATTTT. It translates to CASSLGQSGNTIYF.

The CDR3 DNA is TGTGCCAGCAGCTCTAACCCCGACATGATAATCGTTAACTATGGCTACACCTTC. It is translated as CASSSNPDMIIVNYGYTF. The rearrangement links TRBV13 to TRBJ1-2; D is uncertain. Per the germline V gene, CDR1 is PRHDT and CDR2 is FYEKMQ (reference sequence). The CDR3 loop spans 18 amino acids. V lost 4 bases, J lost 1 base, and 22 bases lay in between.

In DNA form, the CDR3 reads TGTGCCAGCCGAGGAGGCCTGCGCACAGATACGCAGTATTTT. Encoded protein: CASRGGLRTDTQYF. The chain recombines TRBV5-8 with TRBJ2-3; D is perhaps TRBD2 (5 bases). The germline gives CDR1 SGHTS, CDR2 YDEGEE. The CDR3 has 14 amino acids. Trimming took 7 bases from V and 1 from J, leaving 13 bases between them.

In its sample, this clone was seen a few times. The rearrangement links TRBV30 to TRBJ1-5; a possible D gene is TRBD1 (6 bases). V was cut by 2 bases and J by 4 bases, with 27 bases left in between. Germline CDR1 and CDR2: GTSNPN and SVGIG (reference sequence). The CDR3 has 19 amino acids. The CDR3 loop reads CAWSPYGTTGTRPNQPQHF. CDR3 in DNA: TGTGCCTGGAGTCCTTATGGAACGACCGGGACACGGCCTAATCAGCCCCAGCATTTT.

The V and J genes are TRBV18 and TRBJ2-1, with 10 bases aligning to TRBD2. The CDR3 loop spans 15 amino acids. Germline V gene lookup returns CDR1 KGHSH and CDR2 LQKENI. V was pared by 1 base and J by 6 bases, with 3 bases of the junction left unmatched. The CDR3: CASSPLSGGINEQFF. The CDR3 region has the DNA TGTGCCAGCTCACCACTTAGCGGGGGGATCAATGAGCAGTTCTTC. The complete variable domain, with remaining parts taken from reference TRBV18 and TRBJ2-1, reads NAGVMQNPRHLVRRRGQEARLRCSPMKGHSHVYWYRQLPEEGLKFMVYLQKENIIDESGMPKERFSAEFPKEGPSILRIQQVVRGDSAAYFCASSPLSGGINEQFFGPGTRLTVL.

The rearrangement uses TRBV4-2 and TRBJ2-2; TRBD1 matches at 7 bases. Germline-derived CDR1 and CDR2 are LGHNA and YNFKEQ. J lost 0 bases, V lost 3 bases, and 4 bases had no gene match. The CDR3 is made up of 16 amino acids. The CDR3 DNA follows: TGTGCCAGCAGCCACAGACAGGGCCCGAACACCGGGGAGCTGTTTTTT. Its protein is CASSHRQGPNTGELFF.

The genes are TRBV30 and TRBJ2-5, with a possible D match to TRBD1 (5 bases). Germline-derived CDR1 and CDR2 are GTSNPN and SVGIG (reference sequence). This CDR3 comprises 14 residues. V was trimmed by 1 base and J by 1 base, leaving 10 bases between them. The CDR3 region is CAWSGGRAQETQYF. In nucleotides, the CDR3 is TGTGCCTGGAGTGGCGGCAGGGCCCAAGAGACCCAGTACTTC.

This CDR3 reads CAIKDRAHPDTGELFF. In DNA form, the CDR3 reads TGTGCCATCAAAGACAGGGCCCACCCCGACACCGGGGAGCTGTTTTTT. This sequence joins TRBV10-3 and TRBJ2-2; 7 nucleotides align to TRBD1. CDR1 and CDR2 (germline): ENHRY, SYGVKD. There are 16 residues in the CDR3. V gave up 7 bases and J gave up 3 bases; unmatched junction bases: 11.

In its sample, this clone was seen once. The J gene is TRBJ2-2, the V gene TRBV10-3; 9 bases are a match to TRBD1. Per germline, CDR1 ENHRY and CDR2 SYGVKD. The CDR3 is made up of 14 amino acids. V shed 4 bases, J shed 6 bases, and the junction held 3 bases outside the gene matches. CDR3 region: CAISGDRVAGELFF. The CDR3 region has the DNA TGTGCCATCAGTGGGGACAGGGTGGCCGGGGAGCTGTTTTTT.